Listed below are T cell receptor beta chains from one sample, sequenced in a study of cytomegalovirus exposure and HLA in healthy donors. Sequencing was performed with immunoSEQ multiplex PCR; in TCRdb, only in-frame clones are kept and a portion is missing. The repertoire holds about 120,000 clones, roughly 10% seen once, with 4.6% in the top ten. The sequenced sample consisted of PBMCs. Receptors originate from a young woman in good health and CMV-seropositive. Both conserved end residues are part of each CDR3. A D gene is named only where the DNA matches it firmly. Clone size is shown for a subset of rows, as once, few, many or a class of expanded clone.

clone_size j_call v_call d_call cdr3_aa cdr3_nt
few TRBJ2-7 TRBV5-5 TRBD2 CASSLGLAGRGEQYF TGTGCCAGCAGCTTGGGGCTAGCGGGAAGGGGCGAGCAGTACTTC
few TRBJ2-7 TRBV19 TRBD2 CASSLTAGTYEQYF TGTGCCAGTAGCCTGACAGCGGGAACCTACGAGCAGTACTTC
. TRBJ2-1 TRBV7-9 . CASSLFSAGYNEQFF TGTGCCAGCAGCTTATTTTCGGCAGGGTACAATGAGCAGTTCTTC
few TRBJ2-7 TRBV6-5 . CASSHGRLEYF TGTGCCAGCAGTCATGGCCGTTTGGAGTACTTC
. TRBJ2-2 TRBV7-8 . CASSSGTPNTGELFF TGTGCCAGCAGCTCCGGGACTCCGAACACCGGGGAGCTGTTTTTT
. TRBJ2-7 TRBV19 TRBD1 CASSMAQGPYEQYF TGTGCCAGTAGTATGGCACAGGGGCCCTACGAGCAGTACTTC
few TRBJ1-3 TRBV7-2 . CASSSRTVTGNTIYF TGTGCCAGCAGCTCACGGACAGTCACTGGAAACACCATATATTTT
few TRBJ1-1 TRBV18 . CASSPPPGNTEAFF TGTGCCAGCTCACCACCGCCAGGGAACACTGAAGCTTTCTTT
. TRBJ2-7 TRBV19 . CASSIDTSYEQYF TGTGCCAGTAGTATCGACACCTCCTACGAGCAGTACTTC
few TRBJ2-7 TRBV5-1 TRBD1 CASSLGQGLEEQYF TGCGCCAGCAGCTTGGGACAGGGCCTCGAGGAGCAGTACTTC
. TRBJ2-7 TRBV6-1 TRBD1 CASSQTGGAVYEQYF TGTGCCAGCAGCCAAACAGGGGGCGCGGTTTACGAGCAGTACTTC
few TRBJ1-3 TRBV28 TRBD1 CASSLIQGAPSGNTIYF TGTGCCAGCAGTCTAATACAGGGGGCCCCCTCTGGAAACACCATATATTTT
few TRBJ2-5 TRBV5-1 . CASSVGQVEETQYF TGCGCCAGCAGTGTGGGGCAGGTGGAAGAGACCCAGTACTTC
few TRBJ2-7 TRBV6-5 TRBD2 CASSRPSGRGEQYF TGTGCCAGCAGTCGACCTAGCGGGAGGGGCGAGCAGTACTTC
few TRBJ2-7 TRBV19 . CASSISTTPYEQYF TGTGCCAGTAGTATATCTACGACTCCCTACGAGCAGTACTTC
few TRBJ1-3 TRBV7-9 TRBD1 CASRDRGLGNNIYF TGTGCCAGCAGGGACAGGGGGCTTGGAAACAACATATATTTT
. TRBJ2-7 TRBV28 . CASRTAGGSSYEQYF TGTGCCAGCAGAACCGCAGGGGGGTCATCCTACGAGCAGTACTTC
. TRBJ1-1 TRBV7-8 . CASSLAQGTEAFF TGTGCCAGCAGCTTAGCCCAGGGCACTGAAGCTTTCTTT
. TRBJ2-1 TRBV28 . CASSSIQGGGEQFF TGTGCCAGCAGTTCGATACAGGGTGGCGGTGAGCAGTTCTTC
few TRBJ2-1 TRBV5-1 . CASSLLRDGEQFF TGCGCCAGCAGCTTGCTGCGGGACGGTGAGCAGTTCTTC
. TRBJ1-2 TRBV9 . CASTLMEGNYGYTF TGTGCCAGCACCCTAATGGAGGGAAACTATGGCTACACCTTC
few TRBJ1-1 TRBV7-9 . CASSLIEDTEAFF TGTGCCAGCAGCTTGATCGAGGACACTGAAGCTTTCTTT
few TRBJ1-2 TRBV7-3 TRBD1 CASSPRQGYGYTF TGTGCCAGCAGCCCTCGACAGGGCTATGGCTACACCTTC
. TRBJ1-1 TRBV5-8 . CASSLGQMNTEAFF TGTGCCAGCAGCCTGGGACAAATGAACACTGAAGCTTTCTTT
few TRBJ2-1 TRBV2 TRBD2 CASGLGLAGVSEQFF TGTGCCAGCGGACTGGGACTAGCGGGAGTTAGTGAGCAGTTCTTC
few TRBJ1-1 TRBV30 . CAWTGTEAFF TGTGCCTGGACCGGGACTGAAGCTTTCTTT